Many counts were recorded for the clone carrying this T cell receptor (beta chain). Its cognate antigen is unknown. The sample is drawn from a study of T cells after posttransplantation cyclophosphamide. Whole-study findings and limits: Donor CD8+ memory clones often dominated recipient blood repertoires at later times. Blood and skin or GI T cell repertoires showed limited TRB overlap.

Sequenced by immunoSEQ multiplex PCR; TCRdb stores in-frame clones only, minus some. The specimen has about 12,000 clones, none found just once. There are 16 residues in the CDR3. V was trimmed by 2 bases and J by 8 bases, leaving 18 bases between them. From germline, CDR1 is SGHVS and CDR2 FNYEAQ. Source material: PBMCs. The receptor was isolated from a woman aged 40 to 50 in good health, CMV-negative, and a related stem cell transplant donor. The gene calls are TRBV7-6 and TRBJ1-4, with D tentatively TRBD1 (5 bases). The CDR3 sequence is CASSLPPGRGDEKLFF. Written as DNA, the CDR3 is TGTGCCAGCAGCTTACCCCCAGGGAGAGGTGACGAAAAACTGTTTTTT.